This TCR beta chain is from a study of cytomegalovirus exposure and HLA in healthy donors (dated by TCRdb to 2015 to 2018). As for the study more broadly: According to a later analysis, one platform produced both the roughly 110 validation repertoires and the 730 or so repertoires of the first cohort. The study was designed to test whether signatures of past pathogen exposure could be identified by cataloging public T cell receptors. In addition to the first cohort of 666 subjects, a separate validation cohort of about 120 different subjects was used. To predict cytomegalovirus infection status, the study brought together high-throughput TCR immunosequencing, statistical association of individual TCRs with disease status, and machine learning.

The library was obtained by the immunoSEQ multiplex PCR assay. The study's processing was this. A statistical classification framework was built for diagnosing cytomegalovirus status from the catalog of TCR beta chain sequences. TCRdb re-hosts the immuneACCESS table, in-frame sequences only. Its copies lack some clones; in the studies checked, an unresolved V gene accounts for under half of them, and the cause for the rest is not known. For V, J and clone size, that table is used; D and trimming come from the DNA. Here the sample has over 90,000 clones; less than 95% occur a single time. Of the sample, approximately 0.91% falls within the top ten clones. Broad study findings and their caveats: The validation cohort had no HLA typing available for a later analysis, so co-occurrence within that cohort was assessed over all 120 or so repertoires. In the study, 150 to 200 TCR beta chains were listed as associated with cytomegalovirus. The authors suggested that the approach could potentially be generalized to other disease states and immunological phenotypes. The classifier was reported to diagnose cytomegalovirus status with high specificity and sensitivity in both the original cohort and the validation cohort. Across donors, most TCR sequences were observed very rarely, whereas some public TCRs were present in many individuals. In vitro tests confirmed that a few of the cytomegalovirus-associated TCR beta chains recognize cytomegalovirus antigens. Of the cluster scores, roughly 95% were above 0 in a later analysis, which found that TCRs clustered in the first cohort also tended to co-occur in the roughly 130 validation repertoires.

CDR1 and CDR2, looked up from the germline V gene, are SGHTA and FQGNSA. The CDR3 holds 15 amino acids from the cysteine to the phenylalanine. Only CDR3 DNA remains: 45 bases, in frame from the first base. V has 2 bases trimmed and J has 5 bases trimmed; junction bases matching no gene number 8. The donors were included in the validation cohort of over a hundred subjects, a group kept apart from the roughly 610-subject first cohort. In regard to this clone: The antigen it recognizes is unknown. The sample holds no much larger clone one base away, and base qualities are not on file.

What was sequenced was PBMCs. This clonotype was obtained from a woman aged 18-35 years in good health and CMV-seronegative. Recombination connected TRBV7-2 to TRBJ1-2, with TRBD1 matching 7 junction bases. The CDR3 corresponds to CASSLSVGGVYGYTF. The DNA sequence reads TGTGCCAGCAGCTTAAGCGTAGGGGGCGTTTATGGCTACACCTTC.